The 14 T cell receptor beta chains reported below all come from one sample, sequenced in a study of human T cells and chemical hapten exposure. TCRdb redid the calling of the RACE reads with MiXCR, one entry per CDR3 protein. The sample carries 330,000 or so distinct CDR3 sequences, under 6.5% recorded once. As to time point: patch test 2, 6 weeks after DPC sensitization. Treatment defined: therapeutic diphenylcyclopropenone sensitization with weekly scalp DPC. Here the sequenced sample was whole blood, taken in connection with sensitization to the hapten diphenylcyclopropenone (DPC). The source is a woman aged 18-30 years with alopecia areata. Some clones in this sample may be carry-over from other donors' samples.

The CDR3 nucleotides are TGTGCCAGCAGTGAGTCCGTGCTTGGTGGCTACACCTTC. Translation: CASSESVLGGYTF. The rearrangement links TRBV12-3 or TRBV12-4 to TRBJ1-2; D gene ambiguous. The CDR3 runs 13 residues. V was trimmed by 5 bases and J by 7 bases, leaving 14 bases between them.

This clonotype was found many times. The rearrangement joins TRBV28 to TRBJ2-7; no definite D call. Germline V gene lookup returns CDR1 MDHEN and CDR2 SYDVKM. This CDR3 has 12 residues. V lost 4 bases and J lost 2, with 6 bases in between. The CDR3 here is CASSSSAYEQYF. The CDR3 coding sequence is TGTGCCAGCAGTTCGTCCGCCTACGAGCAGTACTTC.

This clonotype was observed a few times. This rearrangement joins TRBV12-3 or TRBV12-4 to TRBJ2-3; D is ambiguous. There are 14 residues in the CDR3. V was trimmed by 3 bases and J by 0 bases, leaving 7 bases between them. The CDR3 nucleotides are TGTGCCAGCAGTTTTATCTCTAGCACAGATACGCAGTATTTT. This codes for CASSFISSTDTQYF.

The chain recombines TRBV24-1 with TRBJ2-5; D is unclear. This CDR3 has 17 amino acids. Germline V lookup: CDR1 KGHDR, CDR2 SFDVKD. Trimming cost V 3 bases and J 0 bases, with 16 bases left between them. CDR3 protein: CATSDPPGPEYQETQYF. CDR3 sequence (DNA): TGTGCCACCAGTGATCCCCCCGGACCGGAGTACCAAGAGACCCAGTACTTC.

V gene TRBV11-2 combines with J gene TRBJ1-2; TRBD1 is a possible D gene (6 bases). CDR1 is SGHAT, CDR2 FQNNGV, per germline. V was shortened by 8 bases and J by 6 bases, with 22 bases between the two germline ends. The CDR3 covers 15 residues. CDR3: CASDNPFGGFHGYTF. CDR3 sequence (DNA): TGTGCCAGCGATAACCCCTTCGGGGGCTTCCATGGCTACACCTTC.

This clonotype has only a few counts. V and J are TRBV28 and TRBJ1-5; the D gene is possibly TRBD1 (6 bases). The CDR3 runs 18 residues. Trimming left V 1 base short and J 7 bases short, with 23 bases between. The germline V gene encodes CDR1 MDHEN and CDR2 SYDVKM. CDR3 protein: CASSLSPGQTGIGQPQHF. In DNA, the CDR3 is TGTGCCAGCAGTTTATCGCCCGGTCAGACAGGAATTGGGCAGCCCCAGCATTTT.

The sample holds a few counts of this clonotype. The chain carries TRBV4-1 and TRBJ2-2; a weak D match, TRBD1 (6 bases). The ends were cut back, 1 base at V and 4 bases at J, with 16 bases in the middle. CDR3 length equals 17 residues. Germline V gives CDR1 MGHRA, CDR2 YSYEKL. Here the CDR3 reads CASSQVGRGSGTGELFF. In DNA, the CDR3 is TGCGCCAGCAGCCAAGTTGGTAGGGGGTCGGGCACCGGGGAGCTGTTTTTT.

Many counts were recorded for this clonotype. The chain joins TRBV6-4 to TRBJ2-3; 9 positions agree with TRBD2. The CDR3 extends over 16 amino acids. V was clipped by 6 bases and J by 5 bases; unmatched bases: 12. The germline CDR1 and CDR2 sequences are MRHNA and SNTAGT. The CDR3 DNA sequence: TGTGCCAGCAGCACCATGAGCGGGGGGTCGATAGATACGCAGTATTTT. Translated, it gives CASSTMSGGSIDTQYF.

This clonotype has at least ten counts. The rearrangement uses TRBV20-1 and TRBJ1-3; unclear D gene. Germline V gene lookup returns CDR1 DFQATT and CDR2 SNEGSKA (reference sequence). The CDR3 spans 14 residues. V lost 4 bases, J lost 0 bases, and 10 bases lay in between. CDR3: CSANIGNSGNTIYF. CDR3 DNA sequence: TGCAGTGCTAATATCGGCAACTCTGGAAACACCATATATTTT.

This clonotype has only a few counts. The CDR3 sequence is CSAPSAGDTIYF. The CDR3 bases are TGCAGTGCTCCTTCGGCAGGCGACACCATATATTTT. The V and J genes are TRBV20-1 and TRBJ1-3, with D unresolved. From germline, CDR1 is DFQATT and CDR2 SNEGSKA (reference sequence). This CDR3 region has 12 residues. Trimming stripped 5 bases from V and 8 bases from J, with 13 bases between.

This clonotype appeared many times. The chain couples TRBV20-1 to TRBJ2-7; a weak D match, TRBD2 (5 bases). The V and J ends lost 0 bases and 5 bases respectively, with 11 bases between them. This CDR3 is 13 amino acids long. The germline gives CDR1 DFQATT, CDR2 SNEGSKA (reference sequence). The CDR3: CSARDHAGDEQYF. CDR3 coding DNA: TGCAGTGCTAGAGATCACGCCGGGGACGAGCAGTACTTC.

Written as DNA, the CDR3 is TGTGCCAGCAGTTTAAATGGGGGGATGAGAGCCAAAAACATTCAGTACTTC. This gives the protein CASSLNGGMRAKNIQYF. The V call is TRBV12-3 or TRBV12-4, the J call TRBJ2-4, with a weak D call TRBD2 (6 bases). CDR3 size: 17 residues. The V end lost 2 bases, the J end lost 0 bases, and 14 bases lay between the germline ends.

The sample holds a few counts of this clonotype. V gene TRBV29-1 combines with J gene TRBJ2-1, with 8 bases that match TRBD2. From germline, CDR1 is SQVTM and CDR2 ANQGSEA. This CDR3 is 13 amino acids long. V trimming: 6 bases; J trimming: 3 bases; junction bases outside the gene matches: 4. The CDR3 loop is CSVGTRVYNEQFF. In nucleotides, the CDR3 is TGCAGCGTCGGGACTAGGGTCTACAATGAGCAGTTCTTC.

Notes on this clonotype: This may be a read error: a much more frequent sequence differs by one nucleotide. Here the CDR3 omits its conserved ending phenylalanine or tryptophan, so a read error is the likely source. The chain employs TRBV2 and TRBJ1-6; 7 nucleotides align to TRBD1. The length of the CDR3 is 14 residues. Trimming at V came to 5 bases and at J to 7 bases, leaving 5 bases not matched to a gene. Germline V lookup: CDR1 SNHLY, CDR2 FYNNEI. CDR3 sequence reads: CASSSTGPNSPLHS. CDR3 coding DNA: TGTGCCAGCAGTTCGACAGGGCCCAATTCACCCCTCCACTCT.